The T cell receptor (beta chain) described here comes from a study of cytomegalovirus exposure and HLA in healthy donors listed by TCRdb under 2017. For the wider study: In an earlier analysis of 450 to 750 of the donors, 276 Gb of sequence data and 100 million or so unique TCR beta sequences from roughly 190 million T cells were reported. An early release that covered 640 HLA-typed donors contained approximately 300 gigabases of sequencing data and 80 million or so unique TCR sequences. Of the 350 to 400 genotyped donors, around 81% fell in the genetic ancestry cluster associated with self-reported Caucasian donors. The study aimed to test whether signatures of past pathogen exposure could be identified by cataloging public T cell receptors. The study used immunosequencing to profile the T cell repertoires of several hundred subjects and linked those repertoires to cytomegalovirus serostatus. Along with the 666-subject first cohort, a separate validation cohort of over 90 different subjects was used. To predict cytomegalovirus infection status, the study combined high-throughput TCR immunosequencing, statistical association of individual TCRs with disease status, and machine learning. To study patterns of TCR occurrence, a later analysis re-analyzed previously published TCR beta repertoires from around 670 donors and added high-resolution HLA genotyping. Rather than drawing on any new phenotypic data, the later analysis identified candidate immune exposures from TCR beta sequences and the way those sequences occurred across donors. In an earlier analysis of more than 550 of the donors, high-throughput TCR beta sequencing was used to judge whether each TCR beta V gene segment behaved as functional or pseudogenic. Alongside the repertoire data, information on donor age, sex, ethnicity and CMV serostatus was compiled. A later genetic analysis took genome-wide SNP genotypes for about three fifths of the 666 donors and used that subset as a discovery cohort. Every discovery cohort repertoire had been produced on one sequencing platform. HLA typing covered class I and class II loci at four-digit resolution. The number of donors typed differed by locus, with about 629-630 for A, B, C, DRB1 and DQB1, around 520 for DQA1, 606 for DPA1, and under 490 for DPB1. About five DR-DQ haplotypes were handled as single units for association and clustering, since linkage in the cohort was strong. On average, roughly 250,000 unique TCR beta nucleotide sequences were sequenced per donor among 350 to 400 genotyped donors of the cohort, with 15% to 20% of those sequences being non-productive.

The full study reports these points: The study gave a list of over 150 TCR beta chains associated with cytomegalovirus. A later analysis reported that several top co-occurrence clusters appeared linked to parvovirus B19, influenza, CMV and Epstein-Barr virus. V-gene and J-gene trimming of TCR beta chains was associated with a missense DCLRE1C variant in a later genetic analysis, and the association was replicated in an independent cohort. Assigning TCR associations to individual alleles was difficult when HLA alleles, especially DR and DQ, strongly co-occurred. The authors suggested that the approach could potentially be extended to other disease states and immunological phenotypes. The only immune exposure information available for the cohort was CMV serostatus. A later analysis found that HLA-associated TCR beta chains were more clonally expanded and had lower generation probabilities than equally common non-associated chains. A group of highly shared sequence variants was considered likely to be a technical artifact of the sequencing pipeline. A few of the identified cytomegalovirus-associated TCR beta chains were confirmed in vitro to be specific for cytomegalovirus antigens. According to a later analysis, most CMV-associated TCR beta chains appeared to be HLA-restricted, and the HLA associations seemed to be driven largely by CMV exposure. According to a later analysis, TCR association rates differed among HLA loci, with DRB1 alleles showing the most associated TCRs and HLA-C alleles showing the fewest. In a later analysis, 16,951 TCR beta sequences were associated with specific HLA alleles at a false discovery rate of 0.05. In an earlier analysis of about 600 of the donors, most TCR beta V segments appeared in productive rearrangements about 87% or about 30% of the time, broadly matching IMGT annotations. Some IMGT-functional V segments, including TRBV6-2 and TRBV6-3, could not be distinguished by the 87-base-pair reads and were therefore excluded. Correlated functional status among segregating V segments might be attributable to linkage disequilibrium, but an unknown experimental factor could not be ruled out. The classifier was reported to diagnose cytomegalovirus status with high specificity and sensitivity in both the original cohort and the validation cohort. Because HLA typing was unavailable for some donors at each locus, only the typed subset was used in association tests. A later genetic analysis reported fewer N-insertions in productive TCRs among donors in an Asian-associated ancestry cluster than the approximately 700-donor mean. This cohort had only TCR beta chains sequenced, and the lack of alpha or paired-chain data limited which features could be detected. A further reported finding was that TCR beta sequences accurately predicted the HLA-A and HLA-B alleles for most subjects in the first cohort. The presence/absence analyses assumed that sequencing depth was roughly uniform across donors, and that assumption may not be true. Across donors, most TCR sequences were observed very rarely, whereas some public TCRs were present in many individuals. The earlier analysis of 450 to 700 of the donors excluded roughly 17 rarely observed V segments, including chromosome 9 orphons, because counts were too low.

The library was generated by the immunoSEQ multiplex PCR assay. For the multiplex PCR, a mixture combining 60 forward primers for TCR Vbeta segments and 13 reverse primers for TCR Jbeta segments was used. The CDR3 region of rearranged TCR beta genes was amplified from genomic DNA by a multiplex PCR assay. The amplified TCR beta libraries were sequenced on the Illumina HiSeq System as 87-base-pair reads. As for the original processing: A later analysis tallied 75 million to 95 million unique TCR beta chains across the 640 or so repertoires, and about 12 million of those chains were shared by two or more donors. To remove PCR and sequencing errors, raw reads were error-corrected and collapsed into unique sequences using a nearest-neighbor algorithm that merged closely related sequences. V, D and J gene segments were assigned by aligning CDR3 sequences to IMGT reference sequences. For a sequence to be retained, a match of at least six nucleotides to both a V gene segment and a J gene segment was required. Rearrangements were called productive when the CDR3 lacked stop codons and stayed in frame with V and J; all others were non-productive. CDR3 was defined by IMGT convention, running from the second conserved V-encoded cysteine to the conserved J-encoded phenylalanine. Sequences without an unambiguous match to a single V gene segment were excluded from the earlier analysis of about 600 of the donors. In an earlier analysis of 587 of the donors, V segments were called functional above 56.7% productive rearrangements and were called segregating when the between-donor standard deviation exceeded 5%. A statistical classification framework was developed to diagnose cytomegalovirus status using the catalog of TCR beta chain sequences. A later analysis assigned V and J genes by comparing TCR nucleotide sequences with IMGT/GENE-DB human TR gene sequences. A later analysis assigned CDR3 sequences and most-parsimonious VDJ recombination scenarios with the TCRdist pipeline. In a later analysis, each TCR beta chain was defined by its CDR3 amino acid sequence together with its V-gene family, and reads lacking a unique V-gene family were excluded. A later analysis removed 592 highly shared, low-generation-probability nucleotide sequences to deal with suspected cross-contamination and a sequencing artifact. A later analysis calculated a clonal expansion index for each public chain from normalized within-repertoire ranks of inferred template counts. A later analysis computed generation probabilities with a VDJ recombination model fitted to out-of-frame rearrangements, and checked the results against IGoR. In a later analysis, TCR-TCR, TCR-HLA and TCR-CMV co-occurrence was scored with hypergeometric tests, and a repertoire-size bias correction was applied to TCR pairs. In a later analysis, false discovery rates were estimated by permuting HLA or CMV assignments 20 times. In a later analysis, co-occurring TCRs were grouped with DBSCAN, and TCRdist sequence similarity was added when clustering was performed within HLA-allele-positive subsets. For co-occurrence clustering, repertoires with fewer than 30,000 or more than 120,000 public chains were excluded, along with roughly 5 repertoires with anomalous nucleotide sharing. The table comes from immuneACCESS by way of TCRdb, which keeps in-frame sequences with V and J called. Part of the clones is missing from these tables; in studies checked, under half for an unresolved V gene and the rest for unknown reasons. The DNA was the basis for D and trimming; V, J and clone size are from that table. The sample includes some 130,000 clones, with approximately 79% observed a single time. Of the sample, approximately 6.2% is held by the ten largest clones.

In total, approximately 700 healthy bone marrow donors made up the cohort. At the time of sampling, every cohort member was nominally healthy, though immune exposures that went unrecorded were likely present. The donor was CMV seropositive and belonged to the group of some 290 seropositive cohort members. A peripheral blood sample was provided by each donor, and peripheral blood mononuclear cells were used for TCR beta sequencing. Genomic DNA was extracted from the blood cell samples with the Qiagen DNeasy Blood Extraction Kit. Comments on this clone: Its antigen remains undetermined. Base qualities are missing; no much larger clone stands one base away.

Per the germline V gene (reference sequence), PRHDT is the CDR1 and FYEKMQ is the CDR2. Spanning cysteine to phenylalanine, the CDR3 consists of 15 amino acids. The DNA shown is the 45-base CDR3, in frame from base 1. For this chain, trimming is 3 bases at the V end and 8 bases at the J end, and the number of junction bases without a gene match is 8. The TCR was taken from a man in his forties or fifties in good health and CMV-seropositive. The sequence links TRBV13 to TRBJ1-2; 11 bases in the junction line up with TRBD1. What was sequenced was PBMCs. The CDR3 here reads CASSFRWDRGFGYTF. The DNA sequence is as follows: TGTGCCAGCAGCTTCAGATGGGACAGGGGGTTCGGCTACACCTTC.